What follows are 12 T cell receptor beta chains derived from one specimen sequenced in a study of blood T cell repertoires in COVID-19. This table comes from immunoSEQ multiplex PCR, and its TCRdb copy is limited to in-frame clones, with some not included. Of fewer than 250,000 clones in the sample, about 88% were seen once. Sequencing was carried out using peripheral blood. The source is a man aged 35 to 55 with acute or convalescent COVID-19.

With regard to this clone: This sample includes further DNA sequences coding for the same CDR3. The chain couples TRBV9 to TRBJ1-4; unclear D gene. The CDR3 is 13 amino acids. Per the germline V gene, CDR1 is SGDLS and CDR2 is YYNGEE. V was pared by 0 bases and J by 3 bases, with 3 bases between. The CDR3 DNA sequence: TGTGCCAGCAGCGTAGCTCCTAATGAAAAACTGTTTTTT. Residues: CASSVAPNEKLFF.

This clone was seen a handful of times. The chain joins TRBV18 to TRBJ1-4, with 9 bases identical to TRBD1. Germline V lookup: CDR1 KGHSH, CDR2 LQKENI. With 6 bases clipped from V and 8 bases from J, the junction kept 4 bases outside the gene matches. CDR3 length equals 13 residues. CDR3 residues: CASSWTGEEKLFF. The CDR3 DNA follows: TGTGCCAGCTCCTGGACAGGGGAAGAAAAACTGTTTTTT.

J is TRBJ1-4 and V is TRBV6-5; D perhaps matches TRBD1 (5 bases). This CDR3 has 16 residues. The germline V and J ends were trimmed by 4 bases and 4 bases, with 16 bases remaining between them. The germline V gene has CDR1 MNHEY and CDR2 SVGAGI. This CDR3 reads CASSFRTGGVNEKLFF. The CDR3 nucleotides read TGTGCCAGCAGTTTTCGGACGGGAGGGGTTAATGAAAAACTGTTTTTT.

The sample holds one count of this clone. The chain combines TRBV11-2 with TRBJ2-5; 8 bases are shared with TRBD1. The CDR3 contains 15 residues. V was clipped by 1 base and J by 5 bases; unmatched bases: 6. From germline, CDR1 is SGHAT and CDR2 FQNNGV. The CDR3: CASSLGQGARETQYF. The CDR3 nucleotides are TGTGCCAGCAGCTTAGGGCAGGGGGCGCGTGAGACCCAGTACTTC.

The chain has TRBV4-2 and TRBJ1-1; no clear D. Germline values: CDR1 LGHNA, CDR2 YNFKEQ. Deletions cut 4 bases from V and 1 base from J, with 13 bases between. The CDR3 contains 15 residues. The CDR3 loop reads CASSLMVNTNTEAFF. The CDR3 nucleotides are TGTGCCAGCAGCCTAATGGTCAACACGAACACTGAAGCTTTCTTT.

The chain couples TRBV5-6 to TRBJ1-1; TRBD1 agrees at 7 bases. CDR3 length: 14 residues. J was trimmed by 4 bases and V by 4 bases; bases with no gene match: 7. From germline, CDR1 is SGHDT and CDR2 YYEEEE. The CDR3 region is CASSRRDRVTEAFF. CDR3 DNA: TGTGCCAGCAGCCGCCGCGACAGGGTCACTGAAGCTTTCTTT.

The CDR3 reads CASSLIGGETGELFF. The CDR3 coding sequence is TGTGCCAGCAGCTTGATCGGGGGAGAGACCGGGGAGCTGTTTTTT. V gene TRBV5-6 combines with J gene TRBJ2-2, with D tentatively TRBD2 (6 bases). This CDR3 is 15 amino acids long. V was pared by 1 base and J by 5 bases, with 12 bases between. The germline CDR1 and CDR2 sequences are SGHDT and YYEEEE.

V and J are TRBV7-2 and TRBJ2-1; 9 nucleotides agree with TRBD2. The germline CDR1 and CDR2 sequences are SGHTA and FQGNSA. This CDR3 is 16 amino acids long. V was pared by 5 bases and J by 6 bases, with 11 bases of the junction left unmatched. Written as DNA, the CDR3 is TGTGCCAGCAGCCCGCCAGGCGGGGGGGCCTCCAATGAGCAGTTCTTC. Its translation is CASSPPGGGASNEQFF.

The rearrangement joins TRBV5-6 to TRBJ1-5; no clear D gene. Germline CDR1 SGHDT, CDR2 YYEEEE. Deletions cut 5 bases from V and 0 bases from J, with 9 bases between. The CDR3 spans 14 residues. CDR3 DNA: TGTGCCAGCAGGAACCTCTATAGCAATCAGCCCCAGCATTTT. Protein product: CASRNLYSNQPQHF.

The chain combines TRBV7-9 with TRBJ2-7, with TRBD1 identical over 7 bases. The CDR3 loop spans 16 amino acids. Germline V lookup: CDR1 SEHNR, CDR2 FQNEAQ (reference sequence). With 0 bases clipped from V and 5 bases from J, the junction kept 10 bases outside the gene matches. The CDR3 sequence is CASSLARPGGTHEQYF. The CDR3 DNA reads TGTGCCAGCAGCTTAGCGAGGCCAGGGGGAACCCACGAGCAGTACTTC.

This clone appeared a few times. The chain uses TRBV12-3 or TRBV12-4 and TRBJ1-2, with D perhaps matching TRBD1 (5 bases). The CDR3 loop spans 13 amino acids. V lost 7 bases to trimming and J lost 8 bases, with 17 bases between them. The chain's CDR3 is CASTPGAGKGYTF. For the CDR3, the DNA is TGTGCCAGCACCCCTGGGGCAGGGAAAGGCTACACCTTC.

The genes are TRBV7-3 and TRBJ1-2; the D gene is possibly TRBD1 (5 bases). This CDR3 region has 13 residues. Per the germline V gene, CDR1 is SGHTA and CDR2 is FQGTGA. The ends were cut back, 5 bases at V and 2 bases at J, with 9 bases in the middle. CDR3 sequence (DNA): TGTGCCAGCAGCAACACAGGAAACTATGGCTACACCTTC. Encoded protein: CASSNTGNYGYTF.